These 14 T cell receptor beta chains were all obtained from the same sample, sequenced in a study of post-analysis software for immune sequencing data (dated by TCRdb to about 2015). The library was built by means of PCR. Reads for this sample came from an Illumina HiSeq 2500. Unique molecular identifiers were incorporated into TCR beta cDNA libraries to reduce PCR and sequencing biases. TCRdb reprocessed the public reads (quality trimming at Q25 with fastp, clone calling with MiXCR) and kept in-frame beta chains. Entries that share a CDR3 protein sequence are merged under the most common genes and DNA. The sample data list about 460,000 distinct CDR3 sequences, and roughly 45% of these were observed just once. About 12% of the sample lies in the top ten. No antigen has been identified for these receptors. What the research found in general, with its limitations: Four or five TRBV segments, including TRBV5-6, TRBV5-1 and TRBV20-1, were significantly more frequent in patients than controls.

Source material: blood. These receptors were obtained from a girl aged 10-17 years with multiple sclerosis.

In this sample, this clonotype turned up a few times. This chain uses TRBV20-1 with TRBJ1-2; D not certain. The V gene lost 5 bases and the J gene lost 6 bases, with 16 bases spanning the gap. The CDR3 totals 13 residues. Germline CDR1 is DFQATT and CDR2 is SNEGSKA (reference sequence). CDR3 nucleotides: TGCAGTGCTCCAGAACGGCCCCTAGATGGCTACACCTTC. Protein sequence: CSAPERPLDGYTF.

The chain employs TRBV7-9 and TRBJ2-7, with 10 bases aligning to TRBD1. The germline CDR1 and CDR2 sequences are SEHNR and FQNEAQ (reference sequence). This CDR3 is 15 amino acids long. After removal of 5 bases from V and 2 bases from J, the junction contained 6 bases not matched to a gene. The CDR3 DNA sequence: TGTGCCAGCAGCCCCCGGGACAGGGGAACCTACGAGCAGTACTTC. It is translated as CASSPRDRGTYEQYF.

This sequence joins TRBV5-1 and TRBJ2-7, with unresolved D. The V and J ends lost 3 bases and 5 bases respectively, with 12 bases between them. Germline CDR1 SGHRS, CDR2 YFSETQ. The CDR3 totals 13 residues. The CDR3 nucleotides read TGCGCCAGCAGCTCCCTGGGTGACAACGAGCAGTACTTC. The encoded protein is CASSSLGDNEQYF.

This clonotype came up a few times. This sequence joins TRBV7-9 and TRBJ2-3; no firm D call. This CDR3 spans 12 amino acids. The V gene lost 5 bases and the J gene lost 5 bases, with 8 bases spanning the gap. Germline CDR1 SEHNR, CDR2 FQNEAQ (reference sequence). The CDR3: CASSRSEDTQYF. In DNA form, the CDR3 reads TGTGCCAGCAGCCGTAGTGAAGATACGCAGTATTTT. Variable domain in full (rest from reference TRBV7-9 and TRBJ2-3): DTGVSQNPRHKITKRGQNVTFRCDPISEHNRLYWYRQTLGQGPEFLTYFQNEAQLEKSRLLSDRFSAERPKGSFSTLEIQRTEQGDSAMYLCASSRSEDTQYFGPGTRLTVL.

The chain recombines TRBV5-6 with TRBJ2-1, with 9 nucleotides matching TRBD2. CDR1 and CDR2 (germline): SGHDT, YYEEEE. Germline trimming cut 5 bases from V and 8 bases from J; bases unmatched to any gene: 8. The CDR3 sequence is 14 residues long. DNA of the CDR3: TGTGCCAGCAGGGTTAGCGGGAGCCGGCATGAGCAGTTCTTC. Translated: CASRVSGSRHEQFF.

The chain combines TRBV6-1 with TRBJ1-5, with D tentatively TRBD1 (6 bases). Germline CDR1 MNHNS, CDR2 SASEGT. V lost 4 bases and J 0 bases, leaving 10 bases between the germline ends. The CDR3 spans 15 residues. In DNA, the CDR3 is TGTGCCAGCAGTGTTCGACAGGATAGCAATCAGCCCCAGCATTTT. It codes for CASSVRQDSNQPQHF.

This chain connects TRBV29-1 to TRBJ1-1, with 7 bases fitting TRBD1. Per the germline V gene, CDR1 is SQVTM and CDR2 is ANQGSEA. V was pared by 7 bases and J by 6 bases, with 8 bases of the junction left unmatched. This CDR3 has 12 residues. For the CDR3, the DNA is TGCAGCGGACACAGGGGAGGGTCTGAAGCTTTCTTT. It specifies CSGHRGGSEAFF.

This chain connects TRBV2 to TRBJ2-1; D ambiguous. The ends were cut back, 8 bases at V and 7 bases at J, with 9 bases in the middle. The CDR3 runs to 11 residues. Germline CDR1 and CDR2: SNHLY and FYNNEI. The CDR3 DNA is TGTGCCAGCTATGGACCTAATGAGCAGTTCTTC. It specifies CASYGPNEQFF.

This clonotype came up a few times. DNA of the CDR3: TGCGCCAGCAGCTCTCCTCTCACGGCTAGCGGACCCTCGCACTACGAGCAGTACTTC. This codes for CASSSPLTASGPSHYEQYF. The chain has TRBV5-1 and TRBJ2-7, with 7 bases identical to TRBD2. The V and J ends lost 3 bases and 3 bases, in that order; junction bases with no gene match: 21. CDR3 length: 19 amino acids. Germline CDR1 reads SGHRS; CDR2 reads YFSETQ.

CDR3 residues: CASSQESSSSYNEQFF. The CDR3 region has the DNA TGTGCCAGCAGCCAAGAATCTTCCAGCTCCTACAATGAGCAGTTCTTC. J is TRBJ2-1 and V is TRBV3-1; D remains ambiguous. Trimming pared 0 bases from V and 0 bases from J, leaving 9 bases between. Germline-derived CDR1 and CDR2 are LGHDT and YNNKEL (reference sequence). The CDR3 is 16 residues long.

This clonotype has a handful of counts. The V call is TRBV5-4, the J call TRBJ2-1; D is ambiguous. The ends were cut back, 3 bases at V and 7 bases at J, with 17 bases in the middle. Germline lookup yields CDR1 SGHNT and CDR2 YYREEE (reference sequence). This CDR3 region has 15 residues. CDR3 in DNA: TGTGCCAGCAGCTCTTTTCGAGCTACGAGGAATGAGCAGTTCTTC. It encodes CASSSFRATRNEQFF. The entire variable domain, with the rest obtained from reference TRBV5-4 and TRBJ2-1, is as follows: ETGVTQSPTHLIKTRGQQVTLRCSSQSGHNTVSWYQQALGQGPQFIFQYYREEENGRGNFPPRFSGLQFPNYSSELNVNALELDDSALYLCASSSFRATRNEQFFGPGTRLTVL.

The chain carries TRBV24-1 and TRBJ2-7; 8 positions agree with TRBD1. The J call may be in error: the DNA end matches TRBJ2-5 better. The CDR3 contains 17 residues. Per germline, CDR1 KGHDR and CDR2 SFDVKD. CDR3 DNA sequence: TGTGCCACCAGTGATTGGAGAACAGACAGGGGAAGGCAGACCCAGTACTTC. The encoded protein is CATSDWRTDRGRQTQYF.

This clonotype was detected only a few times. CDR3 protein: CASSVINSGANVLTF. CDR3 coding DNA: TGCGCCAGCAGCGTAATAAACTCTGGGGCCAACGTCCTGACTTTC. This sequence joins TRBV5-1 and TRBJ2-6; no definite D call. Trimming shortened V by 4 bases and J by 0 bases, and 8 bases separated the two germline ends. CDR1 is SGHRS and CDR2 is YFSETQ in the germline V gene. The CDR3 has 15 amino acids.

This clonotype came up a few times. The chain couples TRBV29-1 to TRBJ2-7; no clear D. This CDR3 is 12 amino acids long. V dropped 2 bases and J dropped 0 bases, with 5 bases sitting between them. The germline gives CDR1 SQVTM, CDR2 ANQGSEA. CDR3 bases: TGCAGCGTTGAAAACAGCTCCTACGAGCAGTACTTC. Translating it yields CSVENSSYEQYF.